This T cell receptor (beta chain) came from a study of identical twins' blood T cells. One entry per CDR3 protein, called by TCRdb with MiXCR from the 5' RACE reads. The data show a few hundred thousand distinct CDR3 sequences, with over 25% seen just once and roughly 6.1% held by the top ten. The V and J ends lost 5 bases and 4 bases respectively, with 10 bases between them. The CDR3 sequence is 13 residues long. Germline loops: CDR1 SGHAT, CDR2 FQNNGV. This clonotype was detected a few times. The sequence was collected from a woman aged 18-55 years in good health. Sequencing was performed on PBMCs. The chain joins TRBV11-2 to TRBJ2-3, with no clear D. CDR3 amino acids: CASSLMPPDTQYF. CDR3 DNA sequence: TGTGCCAGCAGCCTAATGCCCCCAGATACGCAGTATTTT.